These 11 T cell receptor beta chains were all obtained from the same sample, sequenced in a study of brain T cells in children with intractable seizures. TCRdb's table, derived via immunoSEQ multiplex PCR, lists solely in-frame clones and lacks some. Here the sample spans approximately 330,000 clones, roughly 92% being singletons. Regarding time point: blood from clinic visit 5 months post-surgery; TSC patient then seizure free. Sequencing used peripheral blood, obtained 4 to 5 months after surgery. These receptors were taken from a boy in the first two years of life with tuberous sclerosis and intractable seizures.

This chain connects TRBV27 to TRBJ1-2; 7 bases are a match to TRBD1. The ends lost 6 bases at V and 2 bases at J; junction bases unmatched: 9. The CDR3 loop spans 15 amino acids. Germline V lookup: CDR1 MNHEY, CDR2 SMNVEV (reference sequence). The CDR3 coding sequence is TGTGCCAGCAGACTGGGGGGACAGCGAAACTATGGCTACACCTTC. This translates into CASRLGGQRNYGYTF.

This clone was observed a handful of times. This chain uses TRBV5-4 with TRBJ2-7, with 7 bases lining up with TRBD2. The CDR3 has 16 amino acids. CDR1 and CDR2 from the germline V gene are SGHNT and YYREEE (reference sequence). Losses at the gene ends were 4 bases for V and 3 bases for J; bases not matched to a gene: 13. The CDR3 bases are TGTGCCAGCAGCAAAGAGGTAGGACTAGACAGCTACGAGCAGTACTTC. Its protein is CASSKEVGLDSYEQYF.

The chain's CDR3 is CASSPRGNQGLPIHEQFF. The CDR3, as DNA: TGTGCCAGCAGCCCTAGAGGTAATCAGGGACTCCCTATCCATGAGCAGTTCTTC. V is TRBV6-2 or TRBV6-3 and J is TRBJ2-1; D is perhaps TRBD2 (6 bases). The CDR3 totals 18 residues. CDR1 is MNHEY and CDR2 is SVGEGT in the germline V gene. V gave up 6 bases and J gave up 8 bases, with 29 bases separating them.

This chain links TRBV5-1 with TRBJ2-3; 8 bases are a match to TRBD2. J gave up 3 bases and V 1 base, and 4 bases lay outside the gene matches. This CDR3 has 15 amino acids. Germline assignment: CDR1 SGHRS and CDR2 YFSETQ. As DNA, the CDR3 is TGCGCCAGCAGCTTGCTTACTAGCGGTACAGATACGCAGTATTTT. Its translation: CASSLLTSGTDTQYF.

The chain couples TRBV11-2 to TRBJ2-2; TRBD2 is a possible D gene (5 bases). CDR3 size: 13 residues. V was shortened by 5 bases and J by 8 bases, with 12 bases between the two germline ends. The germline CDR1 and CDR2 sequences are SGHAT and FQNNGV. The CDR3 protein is CASSLERAGELFF. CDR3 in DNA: TGTGCCAGCAGCCTTGAGAGGGCTGGGGAGCTGTTTTTT.

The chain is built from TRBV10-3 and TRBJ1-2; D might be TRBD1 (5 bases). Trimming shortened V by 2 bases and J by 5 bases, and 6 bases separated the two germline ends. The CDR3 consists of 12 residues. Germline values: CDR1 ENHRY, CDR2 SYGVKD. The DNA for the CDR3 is TGTGCCATCAGTGAGGCAGGGTATGGCTACACCTTC. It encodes CAISEAGYGYTF.

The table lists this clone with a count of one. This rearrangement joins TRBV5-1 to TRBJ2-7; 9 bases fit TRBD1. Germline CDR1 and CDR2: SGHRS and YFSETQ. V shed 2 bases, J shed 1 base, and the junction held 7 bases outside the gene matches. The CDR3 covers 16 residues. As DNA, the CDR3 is TGCGCCAGCAGCTTTATCCCGGGACAGGGATCCTACGAGCAGTACTTC. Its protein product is CASSFIPGQGSYEQYF. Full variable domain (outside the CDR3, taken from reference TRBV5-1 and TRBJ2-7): KAGVTQTPRYLIKTRGQQVTLSCSPISGHRSVSWYQQTPGQGLQFLFEYFSETQRNKGNFPGRFSGRQFSNSRSEMNVSTLELGDSALYLCASSFIPGQGSYEQYFGPGTRLTVT.

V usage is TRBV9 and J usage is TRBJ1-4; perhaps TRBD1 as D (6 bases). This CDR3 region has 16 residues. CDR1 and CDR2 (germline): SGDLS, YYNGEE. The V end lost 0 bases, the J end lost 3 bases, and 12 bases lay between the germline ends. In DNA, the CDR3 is TGTGCCAGCAGCGTAGCTACCGGACAGCCTAATGAAAAACTGTTTTTT. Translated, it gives CASSVATGQPNEKLFF. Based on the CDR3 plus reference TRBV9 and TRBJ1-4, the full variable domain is DSGVTQTPKHLITATGQRVTLRCSPRSGDLSVYWYQQSLDQGLQFLIQYYNGEERAKGNILERFSAQQFPDLHSELNLSSLELGDSALYFCASSVATGQPNEKLFFGSGTQLSVL.

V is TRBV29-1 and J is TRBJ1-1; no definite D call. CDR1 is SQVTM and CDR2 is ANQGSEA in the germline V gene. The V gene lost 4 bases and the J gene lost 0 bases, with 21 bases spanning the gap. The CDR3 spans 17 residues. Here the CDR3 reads CSVAQSRGSGMNTEAFF. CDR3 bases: TGCAGCGTTGCTCAGTCACGGGGTAGTGGTATGAACACTGAAGCTTTCTTT.

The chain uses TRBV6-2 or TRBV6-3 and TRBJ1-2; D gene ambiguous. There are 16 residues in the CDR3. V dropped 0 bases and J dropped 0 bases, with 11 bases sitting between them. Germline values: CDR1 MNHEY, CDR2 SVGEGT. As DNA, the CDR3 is TGTGCCAGCAGTTACTCGTTGCCAGTAACTAACTATGGCTACACCTTC. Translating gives CASSYSLPVTNYGYTF.

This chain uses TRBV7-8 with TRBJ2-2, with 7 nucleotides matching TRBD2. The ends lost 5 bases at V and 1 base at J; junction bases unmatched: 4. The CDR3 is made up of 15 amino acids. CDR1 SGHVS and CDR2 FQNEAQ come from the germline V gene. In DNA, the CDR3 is TGTGCCAGCAGCCTGGGCGGGGGGAACACCGGGGAGCTGTTTTTT. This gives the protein CASSLGGGNTGELFF.